The entry below describes one T cell receptor beta chain. In the original workflow: Estimation of nucleated cell counts was performed using reference gene primer amplification. Method: immunoSEQ multiplex PCR; TCRdb's copy keeps in-frame clones and lacks some. Clonal size and the V and J genes are those of that table, whereas D and trimming came from the DNA. In the table there are 150,000 to 180,000 clones, about 73% of which are singletons. The sample originates from a study of blood T cell repertoires in COVID-19. Turning to the study itself: From the United States, Italy and Spain came samples of acute and convalescent COVID-19. PBMCs, B-cell-depleted T cells, or T cells provided the cDNA or gDNA that made up the material.

Trimming took off 1 base at V and 4 bases at J, with 13 bases between the two ends. The CDR3 length is 16 residues. In germline, CDR1 is MNHNS, CDR2 SASEGT. The chain is built from TRBV6-1 and TRBJ2-2; D remains unclear. The receptor was isolated from a man aged 80 or over with acute or convalescent COVID-19. The sequenced sample consisted of peripheral blood. The CDR3 DNA reads TGTGCCAGCAGTGAAGGCATAGCCGCGTCCACCGGGGAGCTGTTTTTT. Translation gives CASSEGIAASTGELFF.